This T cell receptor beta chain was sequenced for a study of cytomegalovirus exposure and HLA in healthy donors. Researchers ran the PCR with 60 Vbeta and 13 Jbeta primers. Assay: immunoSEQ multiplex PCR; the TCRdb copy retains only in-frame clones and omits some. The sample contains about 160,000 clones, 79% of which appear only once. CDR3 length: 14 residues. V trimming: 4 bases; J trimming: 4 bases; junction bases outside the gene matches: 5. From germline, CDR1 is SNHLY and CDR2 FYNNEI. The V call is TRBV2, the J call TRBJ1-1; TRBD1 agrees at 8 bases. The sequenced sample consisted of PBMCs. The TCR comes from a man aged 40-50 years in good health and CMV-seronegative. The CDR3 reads CASSGRGLGTEAFF. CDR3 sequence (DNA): TGTGCCAGCAGTGGCAGGGGGCTTGGCACTGAAGCTTTCTTT.